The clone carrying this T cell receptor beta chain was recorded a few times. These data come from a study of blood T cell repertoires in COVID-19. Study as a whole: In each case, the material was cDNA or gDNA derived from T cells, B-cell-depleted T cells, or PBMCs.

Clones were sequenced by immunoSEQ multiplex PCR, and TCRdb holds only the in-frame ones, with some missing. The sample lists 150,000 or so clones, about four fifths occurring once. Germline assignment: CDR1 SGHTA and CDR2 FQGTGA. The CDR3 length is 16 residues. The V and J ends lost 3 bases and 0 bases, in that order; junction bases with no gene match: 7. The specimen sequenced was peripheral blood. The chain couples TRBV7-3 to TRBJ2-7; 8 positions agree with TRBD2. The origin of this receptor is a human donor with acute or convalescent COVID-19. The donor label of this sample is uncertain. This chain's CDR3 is CASSFQAGAPSYEQYV. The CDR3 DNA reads TGTGCCAGCAGCTTCCAAGCGGGGGCACCCTCCTACGAGCAGTACGTC.